A single sample gave rise to the 25 T cell receptor beta chains below, sequenced in a study of T cell changes during pregnancy in multiple sclerosis (dated by TCRdb to about 2019). Libraries were made using the immunoSEQ multiplex PCR assay. The table was pulled from immuneACCESS by TCRdb, which kept in-frame rearrangements only. Such tables lose some clones; where checked, under half of the loss comes from unresolved V genes, and the rest has no known cause. In this sample the table shows more than 55,000 clones, about 90% of which occur a single time. The ten largest make up 6% to 7.5% of the sample. The sample consisted of peripheral blood, taken in the third trimester of pregnancy. All receptors derive from a female donor in good health, enrolled as a control in a pregnancy study.

This chain uses TRBV5-6 with TRBJ2-1, with D perhaps TRBD1 (6 bases). Germline V lookup: CDR1 SGHDT, CDR2 YYEEEE. Deletions cut 3 bases from V and 6 bases from J, with 13 bases between. The CDR3 is 14 residues long. CDR3 coding DNA: TGTGCCAGCAGCTGGGACACTTCCCTCAATGAGCAGTTCTTC. Its translation is CASSWDTSLNEQFF.

The chain joins TRBV7-2 to TRBJ2-3; D perhaps matches TRBD1 (6 bases). The CDR3 has 15 amino acids. V shed 1 base and J shed 1 base, with 9 bases lying between them. The germline V gene encodes CDR1 SGHTA and CDR2 FQGNSA. The CDR3 nucleotides are TGTGCCAGCAGCTTAGGCAGGGGAGGCACAGATACGCAGTATTTT. Amino acids: CASSLGRGGTDTQYF.

The chain carries TRBV5-4 and TRBJ2-7; TRBD2 matches 7 bases. V lost 1 base, J lost 1 base, and 5 bases stayed unmatched. The CDR3 sequence is 15 residues long. The germline gives CDR1 SGHNT, CDR2 YYREEE (reference sequence). The CDR3 reads CASSLWGGSSYEQYF. CDR3 nucleotides: TGTGCCAGCAGCTTGTGGGGGGGATCTTCCTACGAGCAGTACTTC.

The chain is built from TRBV6-6 and TRBJ2-1; 8 bases fit TRBD2. The ends lost 0 bases at V and 8 bases at J; junction bases unmatched: 6. This CDR3 contains 15 residues. Germline values: CDR1 MNHNY, CDR2 SVGAGI (reference sequence). CDR3 sequence (DNA): TGTGCCAGCAGTTACTCGAGCGGGAGCAAGGATGAGCAGTTCTTC. It yields the protein CASSYSSGSKDEQFF.

V and J are TRBV7-2 and TRBJ1-1; D perhaps matches TRBD1 (5 bases). This CDR3 region has 13 residues. In germline, CDR1 is SGHTA, CDR2 FQGNSA. V was clipped by 5 bases and J by 3 bases, with 10 bases between them. CDR3 residues: CASSPDKHTEAFF. CDR3 nucleotides: TGTGCCAGCAGCCCGGACAAGCACACTGAAGCTTTCTTT.

The CDR3 spells CATSRPRNKAQGLTYNEQFF. CDR3 DNA: TGTGCCACCAGCAGACCGAGGAACAAGGCGCAGGGGCTCACCTACAATGAGCAGTTCTTC. The J gene is TRBJ2-1, the V gene TRBV15; D is perhaps TRBD1 (6 bases). Germline V gene data show CDR1 as LNHNV and CDR2 as YYDKDF (reference sequence). The V and J ends lost 2 bases and 2 bases respectively, with 25 bases between them. This CDR3 is built from 20 residues. Together with reference TRBV15 and TRBJ2-1, the CDR3 gives the full variable domain: DAMVIQNPRYQVTQFGKPVTLSCSQTLNHNVMYWYQQKSSQAPKLLFHYYDKDFNNEADTPDNFQSRRPNTSFCFLDIRSPGLGDTAMYLCATSRPRNKAQGLTYNEQFFGPGTRLTVL.

The chain combines TRBV12-5 with TRBJ2-3; TRBD2 matches 8 bases. V lost 6 bases, J lost 0 bases, and 8 bases stayed unmatched. Germline V gene data show CDR1 as LGHNT and CDR2 as FRNRAP. CDR3 length equals 16 residues. In nucleotides, the CDR3 is TGTGCTAGTGGCGCCCCGAGCGGGAGTAGCACAGATACGCAGTATTTT. This encodes CASGAPSGSSTDTQYF.

This clone came up once. The chain joins TRBV18 to TRBJ1-1; tentatively, D is TRBD1 (6 bases). CDR3 size: 16 residues. Germline CDR1 KGHSH, CDR2 LQKENI. The ends were cut back, 1 base at V and 2 bases at J, with 14 bases in the middle. CDR3 DNA sequence: TGTGCCAGCTCACCACTTGAACAGGGATATAACACTGAAGCTTTCTTT. This encodes CASSPLEQGYNTEAFF. Using reference TRBV18 and TRBJ1-1 for the parts outside the CDR3, the full variable domain is NAGVMQNPRHLVRRRGQEARLRCSPMKGHSHVYWYRQLPEEGLKFMVYLQKENIIDESGMPKERFSAEFPKEGPSILRIQQVVRGDSAAYFCASSPLEQGYNTEAFFGQGTRLTVV.

This chain joins TRBV7-6 and TRBJ1-1; 8 bases align to TRBD1. The germline gives CDR1 SGHVS, CDR2 FNYEAQ. Germline trimming cut 5 bases from V and 3 bases from J; bases unmatched to any gene: 11. CDR3 length equals 16 residues. CDR3 amino acids: CASSPGTGGEDTEAFF. CDR3 bases: TGTGCCAGCAGCCCCGGAACAGGGGGAGAGGACACTGAAGCTTTCTTT.

The chain combines TRBV29-1 with TRBJ1-2; 9 bases agree with TRBD1. The CDR3 is 13 amino acids. Germline V gives CDR1 SQVTM, CDR2 ANQGSEA. The V and J ends lost 4 bases and 12 bases, in that order; junction bases with no gene match: 12. The CDR3 protein is CSVGTGDSWRDTF. CDR3 DNA: TGCAGCGTTGGGACAGGGGATTCGTGGAGGGACACCTTC.

The V call is TRBV18, the J call TRBJ1-3; D not resolved. V was clipped by 2 bases and J by 3 bases, with 14 bases between them. Germline V gives CDR1 KGHSH, CDR2 LQKENI. The CDR3 runs 16 residues. CDR3 loop: CASSPNVEVGGNTIYF. CDR3 sequence (DNA): TGTGCCAGCTCACCAAACGTGGAGGTTGGTGGAAACACCATATATTTT.

The V and J genes are TRBV10-1 and TRBJ2-1, with 9 bases aligning to TRBD2. Trimming took 6 bases from V and 4 from J; bases not matched to a gene: 7. This CDR3 comprises 15 residues. CDR1 is WNHNN, CDR2 SYGVQD, per germline (reference sequence). The CDR3: CASSHSGGGYNEQFF. The CDR3 DNA is TGCGCCAGCAGCCATAGCGGGGGCGGGTACAATGAGCAGTTCTTC.

The chain employs TRBV19 and TRBJ2-1; TRBD2 matches 8 bases. V lost 6 bases, J lost 12 bases, and 7 bases stayed unmatched. CDR3 size: 12 residues. Germline CDR1 LNHDA, CDR2 SQIVND (reference sequence). The DNA of the CDR3 is TGTGCCAGTAGCCAAGGGCGGGAGGTGCAGTTCTTC. Amino acids: CASSQGREVQFF.

The chain uses TRBV10-3 and TRBJ1-1; 7 bases line up with TRBD1. Germline V gene lookup returns CDR1 ENHRY and CDR2 SYGVKD. The junction had 7 bases not matched to a gene; V was cut back by 4 bases and J by 5 bases. This CDR3 is built from 14 residues. The CDR3 spells CAISVQGQGTEAFF. The CDR3 nucleotides read TGTGCCATCAGTGTACAGGGGCAAGGGACTGAAGCTTTCTTT.

The chain links TRBV5-4 to TRBJ2-1; 10 positions match TRBD2. CDR3 length equals 13 residues. The junction had 3 bases not matched to a gene; V was cut back by 2 bases and J by 10 bases. Germline assignment: CDR1 SGHNT and CDR2 YYREEE (reference sequence). Here the CDR3 reads CASSLAGGQEQFF. In nucleotides, the CDR3 is TGTGCCAGCAGCTTAGCGGGGGGGCAAGAGCAGTTCTTC.

The genes are TRBV19 and TRBJ1-5; D is perhaps TRBD1 (5 bases). This CDR3 has 15 amino acids. In germline, CDR1 is LNHDA, CDR2 SQIVND (reference sequence). The V end lost 5 bases, the J end lost 3 bases, and 14 bases lay between the germline ends. The CDR3 DNA follows: TGTGCCAGTAGTGTGCAGGGATCGCTCAATCAGCCCCAGCATTTT. This sequence encodes CASSVQGSLNQPQHF.

This chain connects TRBV6-1 to TRBJ1-5, with TRBD1 matching 9 bases. There are 15 residues in the CDR3. The germline V gene encodes CDR1 MNHNS and CDR2 SASEGT. J gave up 3 bases and V 5 bases, and 5 bases lay outside the gene matches. The CDR3 sequence is CASSPGQGDNQPQHF. The CDR3 nucleotides read TGTGCCAGCAGTCCGGGACAGGGCGACAATCAGCCCCAGCATTTT.

J is TRBJ1-6 and V is TRBV6-5; D gene uncertain. CDR3 size: 15 residues. Trimming took 7 bases from V and 10 from J, leaving 20 bases between them. CDR1 is MNHEY, CDR2 SVGAGI, per germline. This chain's CDR3 is CASTQLRWSGSPLHF. In DNA form, the CDR3 reads TGTGCCAGCACCCAGTTGAGGTGGTCCGGCTCACCCCTCCACTTT.

The chain combines TRBV6-6 with TRBJ1-1, with 7 bases fitting TRBD1. The CDR3 extends over 12 amino acids. Germline V gene data show CDR1 as MNHNY and CDR2 as SVGAGI (reference sequence). The V segment lost 6 bases and the J segment 5 bases; nucleotides outside the gene matches: 3. CDR3 DNA: TGTGCCAGCAGCCCAGGGGGGACTGAAGCTTTCTTT. Amino acid sequence: CASSPGGTEAFF.

The V call is TRBV6-5, the J call TRBJ1-5, with no clear D. The CDR3 contains 14 residues. Germline V gene sequence: CDR1 MNHEY, CDR2 SVGAGI. V lost 6 bases, J lost 0 bases, and 9 bases lay in between. The CDR3 loop is CASRSPHSNQPQHF. CDR3 DNA sequence: TGTGCCAGCAGAAGCCCCCATAGCAATCAGCCCCAGCATTTT.

This chain uses TRBV30 with TRBJ2-1, with 8 bases aligning to TRBD2. Germline trimming cut 6 bases from V and 2 bases from J; bases unmatched to any gene: 6. In germline, CDR1 is GTSNPN, CDR2 SVGIG (reference sequence). This CDR3 contains 14 residues. The CDR3 sequence is CACEREIPYNEQFF. The CDR3 DNA reads TGTGCCTGTGAGCGGGAGATCCCCTACAATGAGCAGTTCTTC.

CDR3 sequence (DNA): TGTGCCAGCAGCTTAGGACAGGGGGCAGGAGGGCCCCAGCATTTT. It is translated as CASSLGQGAGGPQHF. The chain uses TRBV13 and TRBJ1-5; 9 bases match TRBD1. Germline CDR1 reads PRHDT; CDR2 reads FYEKMQ (reference sequence). The CDR3 runs to 15 residues. V lost 0 bases and J lost 9; bases outside the gene matches: 6.

The chain couples TRBV29-1 to TRBJ1-1; D is ambiguous. The CDR3 is made up of 12 amino acids. Trimming took 5 bases from V and 5 from J, leaving 12 bases between them. Germline V gives CDR1 SQVTM, CDR2 ANQGSEA. The CDR3 sequence is CSVCTGWTEAFF. The CDR3 nucleotides read TGCAGCGTTTGTACGGGATGGACTGAAGCTTTCTTT.

This clone has a single count. This chain links TRBV10-3 with TRBJ2-5, with D uncertain. This CDR3 comprises 12 residues. Trimming stripped 11 bases from V and 4 bases from J, with 14 bases between. Per the germline V gene, CDR1 is ENHRY and CDR2 is SYGVKD. CDR3 residues: CALNLLPETQYF. In DNA form, the CDR3 reads TGTGCCCTAAACTTACTCCCAGAGACCCAGTACTTC.

The chain employs TRBV7-2 and TRBJ2-7, with unresolved D. The CDR3 totals 13 residues. Germline V CDR1 and CDR2: SGHTA, FQGNSA. Trimming pared 5 bases from V and 6 bases from J, leaving 14 bases between. CDR3 protein: CASSRPLGGEQYF. The CDR3 nucleotides are TGTGCCAGCAGCCGACCACTCGGCGGCGAGCAGTACTTC.